The clone carrying this TCR beta chain occurred many times. The antigen remains unidentified. With 550 to 700 ng used per sample, the template was genomic DNA from bulk tumor. Primary tumors were biopsied several times each, far apart, intraoperatively. The study enrolled patients with untreated, newly diagnosed non-small cell lung cancer who underwent curative surgery. The sample is drawn from a study of immune heterogeneity within non-small cell lung tumors. Study-level background: A few squamous cell carcinomas, some 11 non-squamous carcinomas and 1 not otherwise specified made up the tumors.

Amplification of TCR beta CDR3 was performed by multiplex PCR with 32 V and 13 J primers. MiXCR was run by TCRdb on the multiplex PCR reads, yielding one entry per CDR3 protein. The data show roughly 20,000 distinct CDR3 sequences, about 29% seen once. Points from the study as a whole: Local tumor mutational burden and local T-cell repertoire clonality showed a moderate significant correlation, R 0.3 to 0.4.

Per germline, CDR1 LNHNV and CDR2 YYDKDF (reference sequence). CDR3 length: 14 amino acids. Trimming took off 4 bases at V and 5 bases at J, with 14 bases between the two ends. Input material: lung tumor tissue. This chain joins TRBV15 and TRBJ1-2, with D maybe TRBD1 (5 bases). The sequence derives from a man aged 40-49 years with non-small cell lung cancer. Here the CDR3 reads CATSTKLKGYGYTF. CDR3 DNA sequence: TGTGCCACCAGCACCAAGCTTAAGGGGTATGGCTACACCTTC.